One sample yielded the 4 T cell receptor beta chains listed below, sequenced in a study of shared clonotypes between healthy human individuals. The assay was immunoSEQ multiplex PCR, and TCRdb's table has in-frame clones only and misses some. The data contain over 2 million clones, roughly 94% of them singletons. In the naive CD8 group, cells lacked CD45RO and were positively selected for CCR7, so terminally differentiated effector memory CD45RA+ cells were left out. The specimen sequenced was naive CD8+ T cells sorted from blood. The source of these receptors is a man younger than 35 in good health.

This chain connects TRBV7-2 to TRBJ2-7; perhaps TRBD2 as D (6 bases). This CDR3 is built from 14 residues. Germline-derived CDR1 and CDR2 are SGHTA and FQGNSA. Trimming pared 6 bases from V and 2 bases from J, leaving 14 bases between. This CDR3 reads CASSQGGHPYEQYF. CDR3 in DNA: TGTGCCAGCAGTCAAGGAGGGCATCCCTACGAGCAGTACTTC.

In DNA form, the CDR3 reads TGTGCCAGCAGCTTAGCGCTGGAGAACACCATATATTTT. Translating gives CASSLALENTIYF. This chain connects TRBV7-9 to TRBJ1-3; D call uncertain. The CDR3 is 13 amino acids. V lost 0 bases and J lost 7, with 7 bases in between. Germline V gives CDR1 SEHNR, CDR2 FQNEAQ (reference sequence).

The rearrangement links TRBV2 to TRBJ2-3, with 12 bases fitting TRBD2. There are 16 residues in the CDR3. The V gene end was trimmed by 6 bases and the J gene end by 5 bases; junction bases not matched to a gene: 9. CDR1 and CDR2 (germline): SNHLY, FYNNEI. In nucleotides, the CDR3 is TGTGCCAGCAGCGATACTAGCGGGAGGTTCATAGATACGCAGTATTTT. Its translation is CASSDTSGRFIDTQYF.

This sequence joins TRBV29-1 and TRBJ2-2; the D gene is possibly TRBD2 (5 bases). CDR3 size: 13 residues. CDR1 is SQVTM, CDR2 ANQGSEA, per germline. V lost 4 bases, J lost 4 bases, and 10 bases lay in between. DNA of the CDR3: TGCAGCGTTGCCGAAGGAGGCACCGGGGAGCTGTTTTTT. This gives the protein CSVAEGGTGELFF.